Following are 23 T cell receptor beta chains from one sample sequenced in a study of identifying expanded T cells in peripheral blood. The method was immunoSEQ multiplex PCR; TCRdb's version includes in-frame clones alone and lacks a portion of them. The table records approximately 90,000 clones, 80% to 90% of them present only once. The sequencing input was blood. The receptors shown here come from a person aged 18 to 70 in good health.

The J gene is TRBJ1-1, the V gene TRBV2; 8 nucleotides line up with TRBD1. Trimming cost V 9 bases and J 4 bases; bases outside gene matches: 7. CDR3 length: 13 amino acids. Germline V gives CDR1 SNHLY, CDR2 FYNNEI. CDR3 bases: TGTGCCAGACAGGGGGGAGGCATCACTGAAGCTTTCTTT. It yields the protein CARQGGGITEAFF.

Here the CDR3 reads CASLLLESNTEAFF. The CDR3 nucleotides read TGTGCCAGCTTGCTTTTAGAGTCGAACACTGAAGCTTTCTTT. J is TRBJ1-1 and V is TRBV2, with D uncertain. The CDR3 spans 14 residues. V was cut by 8 bases and J by 1 base, with 14 bases left in between. Germline V gene sequence: CDR1 SNHLY, CDR2 FYNNEI.

This clone was seen just once. The chain joins TRBV7-9 to TRBJ1-2; unclear D gene. With 5 bases removed from V and 10 bases from J, the gap between germline ends came to 11 bases. Germline V lookup: CDR1 SEHNR, CDR2 FQNEAQ (reference sequence). The CDR3 has 11 residues. The CDR3: CASSLVSHYTF. CDR3 coding DNA: TGTGCCAGCAGCCTCGTCTCCCACTACACCTTC. Using reference TRBV7-9 and TRBJ1-2 for the parts outside the CDR3, the full variable domain is DTGVSQNPRHKITKRGQNVTFRCDPISEHNRLYWYRQTLGQGPEFLTYFQNEAQLEKSRLLSDRFSAERPKGSFSTLEIQRTEQGDSAMYLCASSLVSHYTFGSGTRLTVV.

The rearrangement links TRBV18 to TRBJ2-5; tentatively, D is TRBD1 (5 bases). The better agreement between TRBJ2-7 and the DNA end casts doubt on the J call. The CDR3 is 13 amino acids. CDR1 is KGHSH, CDR2 LQKENI, per germline. CDR3 amino acids: CASSTGRSYEQYF. The CDR3 DNA reads as TGTGCCAGCTCTACAGGACGGTCCTACGAGCAGTACTTC.

The rearrangement links TRBV5-4 to TRBJ1-1; TRBD1 is a possible D gene (6 bases). This CDR3 has 16 residues. Germline CDR1 SGHNT, CDR2 YYREEE (reference sequence). Trimming pared 4 bases from V and 6 bases from J, leaving 22 bases between. The CDR3 sequence: CASSPGGTGPKAEAFF. As DNA, the CDR3 is TGTGCCAGCAGCCCGGGCGGTACAGGGCCCAAAGCTGAAGCTTTCTTT. The variable domain in full, completed from reference TRBV5-4 and TRBJ1-1, reads ETGVTQSPTHLIKTRGQQVTLRCSSQSGHNTVSWYQQALGQGPQFIFQYYREEENGRGNFPPRFSGLQFPNYSSELNVNALELDDSALYLCASSPGGTGPKAEAFFGQGTRLTVV.

This chain uses TRBV11-3 with TRBJ2-7, with unresolved D. Germline V gene lookup returns CDR1 SGHNT and CDR2 YENEEA. CDR3 size: 15 residues. V was cut by 5 bases and J by 0 bases, with 14 bases left in between. The CDR3 is CASSTSAGASYEQYF. DNA for the CDR3: TGTGCCAGCAGCACGTCGGCAGGCGCCTCCTACGAGCAGTACTTC.

V gene TRBV19 combines with J gene TRBJ1-5; tentatively, D is TRBD1 (5 bases). Germline V lookup: CDR1 LNHDA, CDR2 SQIVND (reference sequence). V lost 5 bases and J 2 bases, leaving 13 bases between the germline ends. This CDR3 is built from 15 residues. CDR3 sequence: CASSHDSSGNQPQHF. The CDR3 region has the DNA TGTGCCAGTAGTCATGACAGTTCCGGCAATCAGCCCCAGCATTTT.

CDR3: CASVRKEGYEQYF. For the CDR3, the DNA is TGTGCCAGTGTCCGGAAAGAGGGATACGAGCAGTACTTC. V gene TRBV2 combines with J gene TRBJ2-7, with D tentatively TRBD2 (5 bases). The CDR3 spans 13 residues. V was cut by 9 bases and J by 4 bases, with 16 bases left in between. Germline CDR1 reads SNHLY; CDR2 reads FYNNEI.

This chain connects TRBV4-1 to TRBJ1-1; no clear D. The CDR3 extends over 15 amino acids. The V end was cut by 2 bases, the J end by 10 bases, with 20 bases between. The germline V gene encodes CDR1 MGHRA and CDR2 YSYEKL. This chain's CDR3 is CASSQSPSIVVGAFF. CDR3 DNA: TGCGCCAGCAGCCAATCTCCCTCAATCGTCGTGGGAGCTTTCTTT.

This chain connects TRBV15 to TRBJ2-2, with 10 bases fitting TRBD1. Germline V gene sequence: CDR1 LNHNV, CDR2 YYDKDF (reference sequence). The CDR3 length is 17 residues. V gave up 0 bases and J gave up 3 bases; unmatched junction bases: 4. The CDR3 sequence: CATSRDLGTGDTGELFF. Written as DNA, the CDR3 is TGTGCCACCAGCAGAGATTTGGGGACAGGGGACACCGGGGAGCTGTTTTTT.

This sequence joins TRBV29-1 and TRBJ2-7, with 10 positions matching TRBD1. V lost 8 bases to trimming and J lost 6 bases; unmatched junction nucleotides: 16. This CDR3 is 15 amino acids long. Germline CDR1 reads SQVTM; CDR2 reads ANQGSEA. The CDR3 region is CSFFTTGTGEIEQYF. DNA of the CDR3: TGCAGCTTTTTTACCACCGGGACAGGGGAGATCGAGCAGTACTTC.

The J gene is TRBJ1-1, the V gene TRBV7-9; possible D gene TRBD1, 5 bases. The CDR3 runs to 12 residues. V was cut by 4 bases and J by 5 bases, with 8 bases left in between. CDR1 SEHNR and CDR2 FQNEAQ come from the germline V gene (reference sequence). CDR3 sequence reads: CASSSGGTEAFF. CDR3 nucleotide sequence: TGTGCCAGCAGCTCTGGGGGGACTGAAGCTTTCTTT.

V is TRBV2 and J is TRBJ1-5, with TRBD1 as a possible D gene (5 bases). With 7 bases removed from V and 0 bases from J, the gap between germline ends came to 13 bases. Germline V gene lookup returns CDR1 SNHLY and CDR2 FYNNEI. The CDR3 has 15 residues. The CDR3 nucleotides read TGTGCCAGCAAACCGGGGGGGGGTAGCAATCAGCCCCAGCATTTT. Translated: CASKPGGGSNQPQHF. The full variable domain, in which reference TRBV2 and TRBJ1-5 provide the parts outside the CDR3, is EPEVTQTPSHQVTQMGQEVILRCVPISNHLYFYWYRQILGQKVEFLVSFYNNEISEKSEIFDDQFSVERPDGSNFTLKIRSTKLEDSAMYFCASKPGGGSNQPQHFGDGTRLSIL.

This clone came up a few times. This chain connects TRBV11-3 to TRBJ2-6; tentatively, D is TRBD1 or TRBD2 (5 bases each). This CDR3 is 16 amino acids long. The ends were cut back, 6 bases at V and 0 bases at J, with 12 bases in the middle. Germline V gene data show CDR1 as SGHNT and CDR2 as YENEEA. The CDR3 loop reads CASSPGTHSGANVLTF. CDR3 coding DNA: TGTGCCAGCAGTCCCGGGACCCACTCTGGGGCCAACGTCCTGACTTTC.

The genes are TRBV7-8 and TRBJ1-3; 7 nucleotides agree with TRBD1. V shed 5 bases, J shed 0 bases, and the junction held 4 bases outside the gene matches. CDR3 length: 15 residues. CDR1 and CDR2 (germline): SGHVS, FQNEAQ. CDR3 nucleotide sequence: TGTGCCAGCAGCCTGGGACAGAGCTCTGGAAACACCATATATTTT. Translated, it gives CASSLGQSSGNTIYF. Full variable domain (rest looked up from reference TRBV7-8 and TRBJ1-3): GAGVSQSPRYKVAKRGQDVALRCDPISGHVSLFWYQQALGQGPEFLTYFQNEAQLDKSGLPSDRFFAERPEGSVSTLKIQRTQQEDSAVYLCASSLGQSSGNTIYFGEGSWLTVV.

The chain links TRBV29-1 to TRBJ1-1; 7 bases are shared with TRBD1. The CDR3 runs 15 residues. J was trimmed by 3 bases and V by 5 bases; bases with no gene match: 12. The germline CDR1 and CDR2 sequences are SQVTM and ANQGSEA. The CDR3 DNA follows: TGCAGCGTTTCCGCAATAGGGGGCGCCTACACTGAAGCTTTCTTT. Residues: CSVSAIGGAYTEAFF. The variable domain in full, completed from reference TRBV29-1 and TRBJ1-1, reads SAVISQKPSRDICQRGTSLTIQCQVDSQVTMMFWYRQQPGQSLTLIATANQGSEATYESGFVIDKFPISRPNLTFSTLTVSNMSPEDSSIYLCSVSAIGGAYTEAFFGQGTRLTVV.

The CDR3 sequence: CASSQAGGSSYEQYF. CDR3 sequence (DNA): TGTGCCAGCAGCCAAGCAGGGGGTTCCTCCTACGAGCAGTACTTC. This chain links TRBV9 with TRBJ2-7, with TRBD1 identical over 7 bases. The CDR3 sequence is 15 residues long. V gave up 4 bases and J gave up 0 bases; unmatched junction bases: 7. CDR1 is SGDLS, CDR2 YYNGEE, per germline. Variable domain in full (rest from reference TRBV9 and TRBJ2-7): DSGVTQTPKHLITATGQRVTLRCSPRSGDLSVYWYQQSLDQGLQFLIQYYNGEERAKGNILERFSAQQFPDLHSELNLSSLELGDSALYFCASSQAGGSSYEQYFGPGTRLTVT.

V is TRBV6-6 and J is TRBJ2-7; D is possibly TRBD1 (6 bases). The CDR3 runs 14 residues. The V end was cut by 1 base, the J end by 4 bases, with 11 bases between. The germline gives CDR1 MNHNY, CDR2 SVGAGI (reference sequence). CDR3 loop: CASSYYRVVYEQYF. The CDR3 region has the DNA TGTGCCAGCAGTTACTACAGGGTTGTGTACGAGCAGTACTTC.

This rearrangement joins TRBV21-1 to TRBJ1-2. TRBV21-1 is tagged as a pseudogene. The CDR3 runs to 16 residues. The DNA for the CDR3 is TGTGCCAGCAGCAATATCTTCCCGGGGCGTAACTATGGCTACACCTTC. Protein product: CASSNIFPGRNYGYTF.

The chain recombines TRBV5-6 with TRBJ2-3, with D hard to call. Germline V gene data show CDR1 as SGHDT and CDR2 as YYEEEE. The germline V and J ends were trimmed by 4 bases and 7 bases, with 19 bases remaining between them. This CDR3 has 15 residues. CDR3 nucleotides: TGTGCCAGCAGCCTAAGGTCAACGGGTAGGAATACGCAGTATTTT. This gives the protein CASSLRSTGRNTQYF.

Concerning this clone itself: One end of the junction fails to match germline, which may point to a read error. The chain carries TRBV4-3 and TRBJ2-4; D is unclear. Germline loops: CDR1 LGHNA, CDR2 YSLEER. The length of the CDR3 is 13 residues. Here the CDR3 DNA reads TGCGCCAGCAGCCAAGATCTCACAGACCTCCATGTCTTC. Its protein is CASSQDLTDLHVF.

V is TRBV27 and J is TRBJ2-3; maybe TRBD1 (6 bases). The CDR3 consists of 14 residues. V lost 2 bases and J 3 bases, leaving 9 bases between the germline ends. Germline CDR1 and CDR2: MNHEY and SMNVEV (reference sequence). The CDR3 DNA sequence: TGTGCCAGCAGTTTAAACAGGGCTACAGATACGCAGTATTTT. Its protein is CASSLNRATDTQYF.

This clone was counted only a few times. The chain is built from TRBV15 and TRBJ1-4; D remains unclear. The ends were cut back, 1 base at V and 8 bases at J, with 8 bases in the middle. CDR3 size: 13 residues. Germline V gene lookup returns CDR1 LNHNV and CDR2 YYDKDF (reference sequence). CDR3 region: CATSRGLGEKLFF. The CDR3 DNA reads as TGTGCCACCAGCAGAGGCCTTGGGGAAAAACTGTTTTTT. Based on the CDR3 plus reference TRBV15 and TRBJ1-4, the full variable domain is DAMVIQNPRYQVTQFGKPVTLSCSQTLNHNVMYWYQQKSSQAPKLLFHYYDKDFNNEADTPDNFQSRRPNTSFCFLDIRSPGLGDTAMYLCATSRGLGEKLFFGSGTQLSVL.